This T cell receptor (beta chain) comes out of a study of long-term antiretroviral therapy in people with HIV. Study-wide results and caveats: Neither ART adherence, viral resistance nor therapy changes were documented.

This clone appeared a few times. Its antigen is still unknown. It was version v3.0 of the immunoSEQ assay that was run at survey level. Here immunoSEQ multiplex PCR was the method, and the copy in TCRdb shows in-frame clones only, minus some. The repertoire has around 25,000 clones, approximately 86% of them found once; the top ten carry less than 4.5%. This specimen was unsorted PBMCs, taken 1.9 years after starting antiretroviral therapy. The receptor's source is a woman aged 30 to 39 with HIV.

This chain's CDR3 is CASSEPRENNSPLHF. CDR3 nucleotides: TGTGCCAGCAGTGAGCCCCGGGAGAATAATTCACCCCTCCACTTT. The chain joins TRBV2 to TRBJ1-6; D call uncertain. The CDR3 is made up of 15 amino acids. CDR1 and CDR2 from the germline V gene are SNHLY and FYNNEI. V was clipped by 3 bases and J by 5 bases, with 11 bases between them.